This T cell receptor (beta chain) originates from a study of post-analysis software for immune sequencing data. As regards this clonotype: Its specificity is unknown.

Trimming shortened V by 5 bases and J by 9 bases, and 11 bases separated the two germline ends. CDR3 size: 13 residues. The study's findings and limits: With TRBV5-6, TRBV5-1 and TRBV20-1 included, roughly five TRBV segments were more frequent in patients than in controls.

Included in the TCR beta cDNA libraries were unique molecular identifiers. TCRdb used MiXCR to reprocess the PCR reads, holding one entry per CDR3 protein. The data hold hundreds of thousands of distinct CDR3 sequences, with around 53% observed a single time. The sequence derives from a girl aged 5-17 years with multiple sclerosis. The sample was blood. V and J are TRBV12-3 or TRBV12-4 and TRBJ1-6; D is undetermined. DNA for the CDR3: TGTGCCAGCAGTCCCTCCGAGGGTTCACCCCTCCACTTT. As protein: CASSPSEGSPLHF.